This T cell receptor (beta chain) was captured in a study of T cell responses to AZD1222 COVID-19 vaccine. Germline CDR1 is SGHVS and CDR2 is FNYEAQ. The CDR3 is 17 residues long. The V segment lost 1 base and the J segment 6 bases; nucleotides outside the gene matches: 13. Study findings and constraints: In the spike-specific TCR repertoire, nearly half reportedly target unmutated variant regions. Mostly white British, mostly female donors; authors suggested clonal diversity may be underestimated. Repertoires in all cases were sampled only once the peak T cell response had passed.

TCRdb keeps only in-frame clones here, not all; method: immunoSEQ multiplex PCR. The data contain roughly 120,000 clones, around 93% of them seen just once; the ten biggest clones take up about 5%. Of note for this clone: Its antigen is as yet unknown.

The J gene is TRBJ2-7, the V gene TRBV7-6; 9 bases are a match to TRBD2. Sequenced material: peripheral blood, taken 28 days after the second AZD1222 dose. The sequence came from an adult who received the AZD1222 COVID-19 vaccine. As DNA, the CDR3 is TGTGCCAGCAGCTTAGATCTAGCGGGGAAGGCTATGGGCGAGCAGTACTTC. Translation gives CASSLDLAGKAMGEQYF.